The 24 T cell receptor beta chains below were found in one sample sequenced in a study of blood T cell repertoires in COVID-19. Repertoires were generated with immunoSEQ multiplex PCR, while TCRdb's copy carries only in-frame clones and drops some. The table lists 200,000 to 250,000 clones, roughly 86% of them singletons. Material for sequencing was peripheral blood. The receptors shown here come from a woman aged 60-70 years with acute or convalescent COVID-19.

The rearrangement links TRBV19 to TRBJ1-2; 11 bases line up with TRBD1. From germline, CDR1 is LNHDA and CDR2 SQIVND (reference sequence). J lost 8 bases, V lost 5 bases, and 7 bases had no gene match. This CDR3 is built from 14 residues. DNA for the CDR3: TGTGCCAGTAGTCCCGGACAGGGGGCGGGAGGCTACACCTTC. Protein sequence: CASSPGQGAGGYTF.

V usage is TRBV7-8 and J usage is TRBJ2-5; 10 positions agree with TRBD2. Germline CDR1 SGHVS, CDR2 FQNEAQ. The CDR3 length is 18 residues. V shed 2 bases and J 2 bases; nucleotides not matched to a gene: 11. The CDR3 protein is CASSLRLAGAPPQETQYF. CDR3 coding DNA: TGTGCCAGCAGCTTAAGGCTAGCGGGAGCCCCCCCTCAAGAGACCCAGTACTTC.

The chain combines TRBV7-2 with TRBJ2-7, with 9 bases fitting TRBD1. This CDR3 has 14 residues. With V trimmed by 1 base and J by 2 bases, 0 bases remained unmatched. Germline V gene sequence: CDR1 SGHTA, CDR2 FQGNSA. The CDR3 protein is CASSLGQGAYEQYF. In DNA form, the CDR3 reads TGTGCCAGCAGCTTAGGACAGGGGGCCTACGAGCAGTACTTC.

The chain uses TRBV19 and TRBJ1-4; D ambiguous. This CDR3 region has 15 residues. Germline CDR1 and CDR2: LNHDA and SQIVND (reference sequence). The ends were cut back, 4 bases at V and 2 bases at J, with 11 bases in the middle. Here the CDR3 DNA reads TGTGCCAGTAGTACCAACGGGAGGACTAATGAAAAACTGTTTTTT. Translating it yields CASSTNGRTNEKLFF. The full variable domain, rest sourced from reference TRBV19 and TRBJ1-4, is DGGITQSPKYLFRKEGQNVTLSCEQNLNHDAMYWYRQDPGQGLRLIYYSQIVNDFQKGDIAEGYSVSREKKESFPLTVTSAQKNPTAFYLCASSTNGRTNEKLFFGSGTQLSVL.

This chain uses TRBV28 with TRBJ2-2; D not resolved. Trimming removed 2 bases from V and 1 base from J, with 2 bases in between. Germline values: CDR1 MDHEN, CDR2 SYDVKM. CDR3 length equals 13 residues. The CDR3 spells CASSLQNTGELFF. The CDR3 nucleotides read TGTGCCAGCAGTTTACAGAACACCGGGGAGCTGTTTTTT.

The chain has TRBV7-9 and TRBJ1-6; D not resolved. CDR1 and CDR2 from the germline V gene are SEHNR and FQNEAQ (reference sequence). The CDR3 runs to 18 residues. The V end lost 5 bases, the J end lost 0 bases, and 17 bases lay between the germline ends. The CDR3 loop is CASSAPAEESSYNSPLHF. The DNA of the CDR3 is TGTGCCAGCAGCGCACCGGCTGAGGAAAGCTCCTATAATTCACCCCTCCACTTT.

This chain joins TRBV7-2 and TRBJ1-5; D not certain. V was shortened by 3 bases and J by 0 bases, with 9 bases between the two germline ends. Germline values: CDR1 SGHTA, CDR2 FQGNSA. This CDR3 comprises 15 residues. The CDR3 sequence is CASSFTGNSNQPQHF. The CDR3 DNA follows: TGTGCCAGCAGCTTCACGGGGAATAGCAATCAGCCCCAGCATTTT.

This clone occurred once. The chain has TRBV5-1 and TRBJ1-1; 10 nucleotides match TRBD1. Trimming removed 4 bases from V and 1 base from J; junction bases left unmatched: 4. CDR1 and CDR2 (germline): SGHRS, YFSETQ. The CDR3 runs to 15 residues. The CDR3 coding sequence is TGCGCCAGCAGCGTGACAGGGGGCGCGAACACTGAAGCTTTCTTT. Protein product: CASSVTGGANTEAFF.

This clone came up many times. J is TRBJ2-1 and V is TRBV2, with D possibly being TRBD2 (5 bases). Germline V gives CDR1 SNHLY, CDR2 FYNNEI. Trimming pared 4 bases from V and 3 bases from J, leaving 7 bases between. This CDR3 contains 13 residues. The DNA for the CDR3 is TGTGCCAGCAGTGGGACTGTCTACAATGAGCAGTTCTTC. Translating gives CASSGTVYNEQFF. Full variable domain (remainder filled in from reference TRBV2 and TRBJ2-1): EPEVTQTPSHQVTQMGQEVILRCVPISNHLYFYWYRQILGQKVEFLVSFYNNEISEKSEIFDDQFSVERPDGSNFTLKIRSTKLEDSAMYFCASSGTVYNEQFFGPGTRLTVL.

The chain is built from TRBV18 and TRBJ1-1; 8 nucleotides match TRBD1. CDR3 length equals 14 residues. CDR1 is KGHSH, CDR2 LQKENI, per germline. Trimming removed 6 bases from V and 6 bases from J; junction bases left unmatched: 9. This chain's CDR3 is CASSRKTGVPEAFF. CDR3 in DNA: TGTGCCAGCTCGCGAAAGACAGGGGTCCCTGAAGCTTTCTTT.

V is TRBV5-6 and J is TRBJ2-7; weak D call: TRBD2 (5 bases). Germline CDR1 and CDR2: SGHDT and YYEEEE. V lost 2 bases to trimming and J lost 3 bases, with 12 bases between them. The CDR3 sequence is 14 residues long. In nucleotides, the CDR3 is TGTGCCAGCAGCTTAGGACGGGGATTCTACGAGCAGTACTTC. It yields the protein CASSLGRGFYEQYF.

The gene calls are TRBV19 and TRBJ1-1, with no clear D. CDR1 LNHDA and CDR2 SQIVND come from the germline V gene (reference sequence). The V gene lost 3 bases and the J gene lost 2 bases, with 10 bases spanning the gap. CDR3 size: 14 residues. As DNA, the CDR3 is TGTGCCAGTAGTATTGGGAGACCCAACACTGAAGCTTTCTTT. Protein sequence: CASSIGRPNTEAFF.

V usage is TRBV18 and J usage is TRBJ1-5; D is possibly TRBD1 (5 bases). V was pared by 1 base and J by 6 bases, with 22 bases between. Germline CDR1 KGHSH, CDR2 LQKENI. CDR3 length: 18 residues. CDR3 DNA sequence: TGTGCCAGCTCACCACGTTCGGTTAGCAGGGATGTCAGTCAGCCCCAGCATTTT. Its protein is CASSPRSVSRDVSQPQHF.

The chain links TRBV19 to TRBJ1-6, with D possibly TRBD1 on 6 matching bases. The CDR3 is 15 amino acids. V was pared by 4 bases and J by 7 bases, with 14 bases between. Germline assignment: CDR1 LNHDA and CDR2 SQIVND (reference sequence). Here the CDR3 reads CASSTFRGFNSPLHF. CDR3 DNA: TGTGCCAGTAGTACCTTCAGGGGATTCAATTCACCCCTCCACTTT.

The chain employs TRBV28 and TRBJ1-3; TRBD1 matches at 11 bases. With V trimmed by 2 bases and J by 0 bases, 6 bases remained unmatched. Germline lookup yields CDR1 MDHEN and CDR2 SYDVKM. This CDR3 is 18 amino acids long. The CDR3 DNA sequence: TGTGCCAGCAGTTTACAGGACAGGGGGCCTTACTCTGGAAACACCATATATTTT. Its protein product is CASSLQDRGPYSGNTIYF. The full variable domain, completed using reference TRBV28 and TRBJ1-3, is DVKVTQSSRYLVKRTGEKVFLECVQDMDHENMFWYRQDPGLGLRLIYFSYDVKMKEKGDIPEGYSVSREKKERFSLILESASTNQTSMYLCASSLQDRGPYSGNTIYFGEGSWLTVV.

The rearrangement joins TRBV28 to TRBJ1-6; 7 bases match TRBD1. The trim removed 6 bases at V and 0 bases at J, leaving 5 bases unmatched. The CDR3 loop spans 16 amino acids. Germline lookup yields CDR1 MDHEN and CDR2 SYDVKM. CDR3 amino acids: CASRTTGSSYNSPLHF. In DNA form, the CDR3 reads TGTGCCAGCAGGACGACAGGGAGCTCCTATAATTCACCCCTCCACTTT.

The gene calls are TRBV4-2 and TRBJ2-5; TRBD2 matches at 11 bases. Germline V gene lookup returns CDR1 LGHNA and CDR2 YNFKEQ. J gave up 3 bases and V 4 bases, and 4 bases lay outside the gene matches. This CDR3 has 15 amino acids. The chain's CDR3 is CASSRTTSGEETQYF. CDR3 bases: TGTGCCAGCAGCCGAACGACTAGCGGGGAAGAGACCCAGTACTTC.

J is TRBJ2-3 and V is TRBV5-1; 13 bases align to TRBD2. Germline lookup yields CDR1 SGHRS and CDR2 YFSETQ. V lost 4 bases to trimming and J lost 2 bases; unmatched junction nucleotides: 10. This CDR3 is built from 18 residues. This CDR3 is CASSPAPTSGRLTDTQYF. Here the CDR3 DNA reads TGCGCCAGCAGCCCTGCCCCGACTAGCGGGAGGCTCACAGATACGCAGTATTTT.

The gene calls are TRBV5-1 and TRBJ2-2; 13 bases are shared with TRBD2. From germline, CDR1 is SGHRS and CDR2 YFSETQ. With 5 bases clipped from V and 1 base from J, the junction kept 8 bases outside the gene matches. The CDR3 length is 18 residues. The CDR3: CASSTGLAGIQNTGELFF. CDR3 in DNA: TGCGCCAGCAGTACGGGACTAGCGGGGATTCAGAACACCGGGGAGCTGTTTTTT.

This clone was observed once. The gene calls are TRBV5-1 and TRBJ2-1, with 13 bases matching TRBD2. The CDR3 covers 18 residues. The V and J ends lost 0 bases and 8 bases, in that order; junction bases with no gene match: 11. Germline V gene data show CDR1 as SGHRS and CDR2 as YFSETQ. CDR3 sequence reads: CASSLGLAGGTLGHEQFF. The CDR3 nucleotides are TGCGCCAGCAGCTTGGGACTAGCGGGGGGAACTTTGGGCCATGAGCAGTTCTTC.

The rearrangement joins TRBV28 to TRBJ1-1; 7 bases are a match to TRBD1. The CDR3 has 15 amino acids. The V and J ends lost 6 bases and 2 bases, in that order; junction bases with no gene match: 9. From germline, CDR1 is MDHEN and CDR2 SYDVKM. The CDR3 region is CASSSPQGKNTEAFF. The CDR3 region has the DNA TGTGCCAGCAGCTCACCACAGGGGAAAAACACTGAAGCTTTCTTT.

This sequence joins TRBV19 and TRBJ1-5; 10 positions agree with TRBD1. Trimming at V came to 4 bases and at J to 2 bases, leaving 8 bases not matched to a gene. The CDR3 runs 17 residues. Per germline, CDR1 LNHDA and CDR2 SQIVND (reference sequence). The CDR3 region has the DNA TGTGCCAGTAGTACCTCGACAGGGGGCTTGGGCAATCAGCCCCAGCATTTT. It specifies CASSTSTGGLGNQPQHF.

The chain employs TRBV4-1 and TRBJ2-3; possibly TRBD1 for D (5 bases). V lost 1 base and J lost 5, with 13 bases in between. The CDR3 contains 15 residues. Germline V gene data show CDR1 as MGHRA and CDR2 as YSYEKL. In DNA, the CDR3 is TGCGCCAGCAGCCAAGTCCTAGGACACCAAGATACGCAGTATTTT. It translates to CASSQVLGHQDTQYF.

The V call is TRBV6-5, the J call TRBJ2-7, with D possibly being TRBD1 (5 bases). The V gene's germline CDR1 is MNHEY and CDR2 SVGAGI. This CDR3 comprises 15 residues. Deletions cut 6 bases from V and 1 base from J, with 16 bases between. CDR3 region: CASRRQGQTSYEQYF. For the CDR3, the DNA is TGTGCCAGCAGACGTCAGGGCCAAACTTCCTACGAGCAGTACTTC.